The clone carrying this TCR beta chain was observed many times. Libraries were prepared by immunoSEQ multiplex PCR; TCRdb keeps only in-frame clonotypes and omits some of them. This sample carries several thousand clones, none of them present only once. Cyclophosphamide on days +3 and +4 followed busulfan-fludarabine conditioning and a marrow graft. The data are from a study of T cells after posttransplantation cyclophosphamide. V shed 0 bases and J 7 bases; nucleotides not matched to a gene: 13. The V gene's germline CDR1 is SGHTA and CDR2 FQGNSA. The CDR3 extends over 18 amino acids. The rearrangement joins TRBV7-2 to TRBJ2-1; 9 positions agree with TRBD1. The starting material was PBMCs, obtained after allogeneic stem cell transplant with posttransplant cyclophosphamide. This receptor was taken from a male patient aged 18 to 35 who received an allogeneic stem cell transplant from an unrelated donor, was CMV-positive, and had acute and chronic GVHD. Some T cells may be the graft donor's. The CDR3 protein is CASSLAGPGTGRTNEQFF. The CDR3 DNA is TGTGCCAGCAGCTTAGCGGGACCGGGGACAGGGAGAACTAATGAGCAGTTCTTC.